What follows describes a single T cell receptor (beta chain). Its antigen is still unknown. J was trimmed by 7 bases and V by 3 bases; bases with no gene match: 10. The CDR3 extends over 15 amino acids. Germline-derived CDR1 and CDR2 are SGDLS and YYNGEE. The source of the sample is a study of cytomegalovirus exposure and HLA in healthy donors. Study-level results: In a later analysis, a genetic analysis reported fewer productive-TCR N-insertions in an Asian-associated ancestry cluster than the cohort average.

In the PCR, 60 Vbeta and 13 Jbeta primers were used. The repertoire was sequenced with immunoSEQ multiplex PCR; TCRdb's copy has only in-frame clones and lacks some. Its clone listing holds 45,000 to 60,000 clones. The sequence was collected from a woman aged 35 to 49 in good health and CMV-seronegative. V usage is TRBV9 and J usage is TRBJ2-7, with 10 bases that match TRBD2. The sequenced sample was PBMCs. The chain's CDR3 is CASSEGLAGVREQYF. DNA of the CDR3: TGTGCCAGCAGCGAGGGTCTAGCGGGAGTGCGGGAGCAGTACTTC.